These T cell receptor beta chains were read from a single sample in a study of PD-L1 blockade in urothelial cancer. TCRdb's table, derived via immunoSEQ multiplex PCR, lists solely in-frame clones and lacks some. The repertoire holds 45,000 to 50,000 clones, with 75% to 85% as singletons. Sequencing used PBMCs, obtained around atezolizumab (anti-PD-L1) treatment. The source is an older man with urothelial cancer. CDR3s leave out the opening cysteine and the closing phenylalanine or tryptophan. Fields, in order: V gene, J gene, clone size, D gene, CDR3 protein. A D gene is named only where the DNA matches it firmly. The size entry is marked missing in some rows and otherwise reads once, few, many or a size class.

TRBV5-1,TRBJ2-1,few,TRBD2,ASSLGSGIYNEQF
TRBV4-1,TRBJ2-1,-,-,ASSQFREQF
TRBV5-1,TRBJ2-7,-,-,ASSLGQSYEQY
TRBV28,TRBJ1-1,-,TRBD1,ASSTDRGRGAF
TRBV7-2,TRBJ2-5,-,-,ASSYLPGVEETQY
TRBV28,TRBJ2-7,-,-,ASSSLDSYSYEQY
TRBV6-5,TRBJ2-7,-,-,ASSYGQGAPYEQY
TRBV18,TRBJ2-1,-,-,ASSPSAGLLYNEQF
TRBV30,TRBJ2-5,once,TRBD1,AWTRQGAGETQY
TRBV29-1,TRBJ2-1,-,TRBD2,SVTSGRANEQF
TRBV7-2,TRBJ2-7,once,-,ASSRLVYEQY
TRBV4-2,TRBJ2-7,-,-,ASSQVAGSIYEQY
TRBV30,TRBJ1-2,-,-,AWSVGRNYGYT
TRBV28,TRBJ2-7,-,TRBD1,ASSATDRGYEQY
TRBV6-1,TRBJ1-5,-,-,ASTPVQSNQPQH
TRBV29-1,TRBJ1-2,-,TRBD1,SAGTGNGYT
TRBV6-6,TRBJ2-7,-,TRBD2,ASRPLAGEFYEQY